Following are 23 T cell receptor beta chains from one sample sequenced in a study of cytotoxic CD8 clonotypes in ibrutinib-treated CLL. Produced via immunoSEQ multiplex PCR; TCRdb's table is partial and in-frame only. This table holds fewer than 55,000 clones, about three fifths found once. Specimen: PBMCs, collected after 24 months of ibrutinib treatment. These receptors were taken from a human donor with chronic lymphocytic leukemia.

The J gene is TRBJ2-5, the V gene TRBV4-2; 7 bases fit TRBD1. The germline CDR1 and CDR2 sequences are LGHNA and YNFKEQ. This CDR3 comprises 14 residues. V lost 1 base and J lost 2; bases outside the gene matches: 1. CDR3 residues: CASSQGDSQETQYF. Written as DNA, the CDR3 is TGTGCCAGCAGCCAAGGGGACAGTCAAGAGACCCAGTACTTC.

This clone was observed a handful of times. This sequence joins TRBV7-9 and TRBJ1-6; TRBD1 is a possible D gene (5 bases). CDR3 size: 17 residues. Trimming shortened V by 1 base and J by 0 bases, and 10 bases separated the two germline ends. Germline lookup yields CDR1 SEHNR and CDR2 FQNEAQ (reference sequence). This CDR3 is CASSLDRPFSYNSPLHF. DNA of the CDR3: TGTGCCAGCAGCTTAGACAGGCCTTTCTCCTATAATTCACCCCTCCACTTT.

In DNA form, the CDR3 reads TGTGCCAGCAGACCCGCGGGGGGGCACTACGAGCAGTACTTC. As protein: CASRPAGGHYEQYF. V usage is TRBV6-6 and J usage is TRBJ2-7; 9 nucleotides align to TRBD2. Losses at the gene ends were 6 bases for V and 3 bases for J; bases not matched to a gene: 6. The CDR3 runs 14 residues. Germline V CDR1 and CDR2: MNHNY, SVGAGI (reference sequence).

Here the CDR3 reads CASSLAMGTNEKLFF. CDR3 DNA sequence: TGTGCCAGCAGCTTAGCCATGGGAACTAATGAAAAACTGTTTTTT. This sequence joins TRBV7-9 and TRBJ1-4; D gene unclear. Trimming removed 0 bases at V and 1 base at J, with 6 bases between. This CDR3 has 15 amino acids. CDR1 and CDR2 from the germline V gene are SEHNR and FQNEAQ (reference sequence).

The rearrangement uses TRBV4-1 and TRBJ1-3, with 7 bases identical to TRBD1. V was clipped by 5 bases and J by 2 bases; unmatched bases: 6. There are 15 residues in the CDR3. Germline V lookup: CDR1 MGHRA, CDR2 YSYEKL. The CDR3 bases are TGCGCCAGCAGCGTCCAGGGGGTAACTGGAAACACCATATATTTT. It encodes CASSVQGVTGNTIYF.

This chain connects TRBV6-5 to TRBJ2-3; D is unresolved. The CDR3 sequence is 11 residues long. Trimming cost V 6 bases and J 6 bases, with 7 bases left between them. Germline V gives CDR1 MNHEY, CDR2 SVGAGI. The CDR3 reads CASRLLDTQYF. CDR3 coding DNA: TGTGCCAGCAGGTTGTTGGATACGCAGTATTTT.

As DNA, the CDR3 is TGTGCCAGCACCCCCAAGTCGGGCGGATCTTACGAGCAGTACTTC. This gives the protein CASTPKSGGSYEQYF. The chain combines TRBV6-6 with TRBJ2-7; D is ambiguous. The CDR3 spans 15 residues. V was trimmed by 7 bases and J by 4 bases, leaving 20 bases between them. In germline, CDR1 is MNHNY, CDR2 SVGAGI (reference sequence).

The chain recombines TRBV5-6 with TRBJ1-3; the D gene is possibly TRBD1 (5 bases). V was trimmed by 7 bases and J by 0 bases, leaving 5 bases between them. CDR3 size: 12 residues. Germline CDR1 is SGHDT and CDR2 is YYEEEE. DNA for the CDR3: TGTGCCAGCGGGGGCTCTGGAAACACCATATATTTT. Amino acid sequence: CASGGSGNTIYF.

This clone was seen only a few times. The chain recombines TRBV5-1 with TRBJ2-1, with D hard to call. CDR1 SGHRS and CDR2 YFSETQ come from the germline V gene. Between the trimmed V and J ends, which lost 0 bases and 7 bases, there was a span of 8 bases. This CDR3 is built from 13 residues. CDR3 sequence: CASSLGWDNEQFF. The CDR3 DNA reads TGCGCCAGCAGCTTGGGTTGGGATAATGAGCAGTTCTTC.

This clone has at least ten counts. This rearrangement joins TRBV28 to TRBJ1-6; D call uncertain. Germline loops: CDR1 MDHEN, CDR2 SYDVKM. The CDR3 is made up of 12 amino acids. Trimming cost V 7 bases and J 13 bases, with 14 bases left between them. This CDR3 reads CASTSQRGPLHF. The DNA for the CDR3 is TGTGCCAGCACCTCTCAACGGGGTCCCCTCCACTTT.

The gene calls are TRBV5-1 and TRBJ1-2; 8 bases map to TRBD1. Germline loops: CDR1 SGHRS, CDR2 YFSETQ. Trimming cost V 2 bases and J 6 bases; bases outside gene matches: 15. CDR3 length: 17 residues. The CDR3 coding sequence is TGCGCCAGCAGCTTCCTAGGACAGGGTTTAGAGGACGATGGCTACACCTTC. This encodes CASSFLGQGLEDDGYTF.

CDR3 in amino acids: CASSLRPLGEAFF. DNA of the CDR3: TGTGCCAGCAGCCTAAGACCCCTCGGGGAAGCTTTCTTT. The gene calls are TRBV11-3 and TRBJ1-1; D is undetermined. CDR3 length: 13 amino acids. V lost 5 bases to trimming and J lost 8 bases, with 15 bases between them. The V gene's germline CDR1 is SGHNT and CDR2 YENEEA. Complete variable domain (other parts from reference TRBV11-3 and TRBJ1-1): EAGVVQSPRYKIIEKKQPVAFWCNPISGHNTLYWYLQNLGQGPELLIRYENEEAVDDSQLPKDRFSAERLKGVDSTLKIQPAELGDSAVYLCASSLRPLGEAFFGQGTRLTVV.

This chain links TRBV5-4 with TRBJ1-2; D gene ambiguous. Germline V gives CDR1 SGHNT, CDR2 YYREEE (reference sequence). The germline V and J ends were trimmed by 0 bases and 0 bases, with 6 bases remaining between them. This CDR3 has 14 residues. The CDR3 spells CASSLEAANYGYTF. The CDR3 DNA reads TGTGCCAGCAGCTTGGAGGCAGCTAACTATGGCTACACCTTC.

This chain joins TRBV6-5 and TRBJ1-2; the D gene is possibly TRBD1 (5 bases). The germline V and J ends were trimmed by 6 bases and 4 bases, with 9 bases remaining between them. Germline V lookup: CDR1 MNHEY, CDR2 SVGAGI. The CDR3 extends over 12 amino acids. For the CDR3, the DNA is TGTGCCAGCAGGAAAGACAGCTATGGCTACACCTTC. Its translation: CASRKDSYGYTF.

The V gene is TRBV21-1, the J gene TRBJ1-2; the table assigns TRBD1, which was not confirmed against the DNA. TRBV21-1 is tagged as a pseudogene. There are 18 residues in the CDR3. CDR3 protein: CASSKERGPGQGCYGYTF. The CDR3 nucleotides read TGTGCCAGCAGCAAAGAGAGGGGTCCAGGACAGGGGTGCTATGGCTACACCTTC.

This clone has just one count. The chain carries TRBV6-5 and TRBJ2-7, with TRBD2 identical over 9 bases. There are 15 residues in the CDR3. V lost 0 bases to trimming and J lost 3 bases; unmatched junction nucleotides: 3. Germline-derived CDR1 and CDR2 are MNHEY and SVGAGI. In nucleotides, the CDR3 is TGTGCCAGCAGTTACTCACCTAGCGGGAACTACGAGCAGTACTTC. Its protein is CASSYSPSGNYEQYF.

This clone was observed a handful of times. V is TRBV5-6 and J is TRBJ1-1, with D possibly TRBD1 on 6 matching bases. The CDR3 extends over 15 amino acids. Germline CDR1 SGHDT, CDR2 YYEEEE. V lost 2 bases to trimming and J lost 0 bases, with 11 bases between them. CDR3 nucleotides: TGTGCCAGCAGCTTTGACAGGTGGTTGAACACTGAAGCTTTCTTT. The encoded protein is CASSFDRWLNTEAFF.

This clone appeared a few times. V usage is TRBV2 and J usage is TRBJ2-5, with D possibly TRBD2 on 6 matching bases. Trimming pared 4 bases from V and 4 bases from J, leaving 10 bases between. The CDR3 has 13 residues. Germline loops: CDR1 SNHLY, CDR2 FYNNEI. Here the CDR3 DNA reads TGTGCCAGCAGTGTTCCGGGACTAGAGACCCAGTACTTC. It translates to CASSVPGLETQYF.

The chain recombines TRBV19 with TRBJ2-3, with D maybe TRBD1 (6 bases). Germline CDR1 reads LNHDA; CDR2 reads SQIVND (reference sequence). The CDR3 runs 14 residues. V lost 5 bases to trimming and J lost 2 bases, with 11 bases between them. CDR3 DNA sequence: TGTGCCAGTAGTTACAGGGTCTACACAGATACGCAGTATTTT. It translates to CASSYRVYTDTQYF.

This clone was seen many times. CDR3 amino acids: CASSYAGDGYTF. The CDR3 nucleotides read TGTGCCAGCAGTTATGCGGGTGATGGCTACACCTTC. This chain links TRBV6-6 with TRBJ1-2; unclear D gene. The CDR3 is 12 amino acids. Germline lookup yields CDR1 MNHNY and CDR2 SVGAGI (reference sequence). V lost 3 bases to trimming and J lost 6 bases, with 8 bases between them.

This clone occurred a few times. The chain combines TRBV19 with TRBJ1-5, with D maybe TRBD1 (5 bases). V lost 6 bases, J lost 4 bases, and 16 bases lay in between. In germline, CDR1 is LNHDA, CDR2 SQIVND (reference sequence). This CDR3 spans 15 amino acids. CDR3 nucleotide sequence: TGTGCCAGTAGCCGGGACCACCCGACGAATCAGCCCCAGCATTTT. Translation gives CASSRDHPTNQPQHF.

This clone was observed at least ten times. V is TRBV9 and J is TRBJ2-3, with no clear D. The CDR3 covers 13 residues. From germline, CDR1 is SGDLS and CDR2 YYNGEE. The V end was cut by 0 bases, the J end by 6 bases, with 8 bases between. In DNA, the CDR3 is TGTGCCAGCAGCGTAGCTGTGGGGGATACGCAGTATTTT. This codes for CASSVAVGDTQYF.

This clone was counted many times. The V and J genes are TRBV4-1 and TRBJ2-2, with no clear D. V lost 0 bases, J lost 5 bases, and 7 bases lay in between. There are 14 residues in the CDR3. Germline CDR1 MGHRA, CDR2 YSYEKL. The CDR3 region is CASSQDELTGELFF. CDR3 coding DNA: TGCGCCAGCAGCCAAGACGAACTAACCGGGGAGCTGTTTTTT.